This record looks at one TCR beta chain sequence and its context. The data originate from a study of T cells in Graves' hyperthyroidism and ophthalmopathy. TCR beta CDR3 regions were amplified from RNA. Using the HTBI primer set, a first-round RT-PCR was run on the TCR CDR3. One entry per CDR3 protein results from TCRdb running MiXCR on the multiplex PCR reads. The sample consists of 500,000 to 650,000 distinct CDR3 sequences, about 15% of them appearing once. The length of the CDR3 is 15 residues. CDR1 and CDR2 from the germline V gene are SGHDT and YYEEEE. V was pared by 3 bases and J by 1 base, with 4 bases of the junction left unmatched.

Sequencing was done on a sample of blood. V gene TRBV5-6 combines with J gene TRBJ2-5; 9 bases align to TRBD1. The receptor was derived from a woman in her forties with Graves' hyperthyroidism. The CDR3 sequence: CASSSPTGGQETQYF. CDR3 bases: TGTGCCAGCAGCTCCCCGACAGGGGGCCAAGAGACCCAGTACTTC. Using reference TRBV5-6 and TRBJ2-5 for the parts outside the CDR3, the full variable domain is DAGVTQSPTHLIKTRGQQVTLRCSPKSGHDTVSWYQQALGQGPQFIFQYYEEEERQRGNFPDRFSGHQFPNYSSELNVNALLLGDSALYLCASSSPTGGQETQYFGPGTRLLVL.